What follows describes a single TCR beta chain. The sample is drawn from a study of control samples from healthy donors and cancer patients. The data were produced by immunoSEQ multiplex PCR, yet TCRdb's version contains in-frame clones alone and is incomplete. The data show about 150,000 clones, roughly 93% seen once. V was pared by 3 bases and J by 2 bases, with 13 bases between. CDR1 and CDR2 from the germline V gene are PRHDT and FYEKMQ (reference sequence). This CDR3 is 15 amino acids long. V and J are TRBV13 and TRBJ2-5; D possibly corresponds to TRBD1 (6 bases). The sequence was obtained from a young man in good health. Sequencing was performed on blood. The CDR3 sequence: CASSFRKRGQETQYF. The DNA for the CDR3 is TGTGCCAGCAGCTTTAGAAAAAGGGGGCAAGAGACCCAGTACTTC. Full variable domain (remainder filled in from reference TRBV13 and TRBJ2-5): AAGVIQSPRHLIKEKRETATLKCYPIPRHDTVYWYQQGPGQDPQFLISFYEKMQSDKGSIPDRFSAQQFSDYHSELNMSSLELGDSALYFCASSFRKRGQETQYFGPGTRLLVL.